This TCR beta chain stems from a study of circulating CD8 cells and anti-PD-1 response in melanoma. The QIAseq Immune Repertoire TCR panel built the libraries from roughly 15 ng of total RNA. TCRdb recomputed calls from the reads with MiXCR, one row per CDR3 protein. The sample carries 380 or so distinct CDR3 sequences, about 13% recorded once. Study-wide results and limits: Subset repertoires were largely private at M1, with under 8% shared. A small cohort with few responders supplied the baseline and M1 comparisons.

Four subsets defined by PD-1 and/or TIGIT were sorted from live CD3+CD8+TCRalphabeta+ cells. The J segment lost 4 bases and the V segment lost 0 bases, leaving 5 bases of the junction unmatched. The CDR3 is made up of 15 amino acids. Germline values: CDR1 SGDLS, CDR2 YYNGEE. This clonotype counts as medium-sized. Its antigen remains unknown. The V and J genes are TRBV9 and TRBJ2-5; 8 bases align to TRBD2. The sample here was CD8+ T cells from PBMCs, taken at baseline or after one month of anti-PD-1 therapy (not recorded which). The source is a human donor with melanoma. In DNA, the CDR3 is TGTGCCAGCAGCGTAGGGAACGGGAGGGCAGAGACCCAGTACTTC. It is translated as CASSVGNGRAETQYF.